The clone carrying this T cell receptor beta chain was counted only a few times. What it binds is not known. The data belong to a study of beta chain features in type 1 diabetes. The study, taken as a whole, reports: For Type 1 diabetes patients, all four CD4+ subsets carried TCRB CDR3s that were moderately but significantly shorter. In type 1 diabetes patients, VDJ junctions had fewer insertions; deletions at these junctions were more frequent.

Expressed TCRB transcripts were sequenced because the isolated RNA had all been reverse transcribed beforehand. Here immunoSEQ multiplex PCR was the method, and the copy in TCRdb shows in-frame clones only, minus some. The sample holds roughly 26,000 clones; 40% to 60% are singletons and the top ten take 0.25% to 0.35%. The sequence was obtained from a man between 25 and 39 years old with type 1 diabetes. The sequenced sample was stem cell memory CD4+ T cells from blood.

This chain's CDR3 is CAGQGQMNTEAFF. The CDR3 DNA sequence: TGTGCCGGACAAGGCCAAATGAACACTGAAGCTTTCTTT. This chain uses TRBV30 with TRBJ1-1, with D possibly matching TRBD1 (5 bases). The germline CDR1 and CDR2 sequences are GTSNPN and SVGIG (reference sequence). The CDR3 loop spans 13 amino acids. V lost 8 bases to trimming and J lost 0 bases, with 13 bases between them. The full variable domain, in which reference TRBV30 and TRBJ1-1 provide the parts outside the CDR3, is SQTIHQWPATLVQPVGSPLSLECTVEGTSNPNLYWYRQAAGRGLQLLFYSVGIGQISSEVPQNLSASRPQDRQFILSSKKLLLSDSGFYLCAGQGQMNTEAFFGQGTRLTVV.